This TCR beta chain emerged from a study of cytomegalovirus exposure and HLA in healthy donors. Overall study: Falling in the Caucasian-associated ancestry cluster were 80% to 85% of under 450 genotyped donors. Notes on the study in general: A further, later analysis showed that HLA-associated TCR beta chains (compared with equally common others) were more clonally expanded. Immune exposure was documented only through CMV serostatus.

The germline V gene has CDR1 SGHTA and CDR2 FQGTGA. Deletions cut 5 bases from V and 2 bases from J, with 9 bases between. The CDR3 extends over 13 amino acids. For this clone: The antigen is undetermined. Other nucleotide sequences in the sample specify the same CDR3.

The PCR was carried out with 60 Vbeta primers and 13 Jbeta primers. Assay: immunoSEQ multiplex PCR; the TCRdb copy retains only in-frame clones and omits some. This table has 95,000 to 130,000 clones, around two thirds appearing once. Material for sequencing was PBMCs. This clonotype originated in a woman in her 40s in good health and CMV-seropositive. V and J are TRBV7-3 and TRBJ1-1; D not certain. CDR3 in amino acids: CASSLRQNTEAFF. The CDR3, as DNA: TGTGCCAGCAGCCTAAGACAAAACACTGAAGCTTTCTTT. The entire variable domain, with the rest obtained from reference TRBV7-3 and TRBJ1-1, is as follows: GAGVSQTPSNKVTEKGKYVELRCDPISGHTALYWYRQSLGQGPEFLIYFQGTGAADDSGLPNDRFFAVRPEGSVSTLKIQRTERGDSAVYLCASSLRQNTEAFFGQGTRLTVV.